These 2 T cell receptor beta chains share one sample of origin, sequenced in a study of T cells after yellow fever vaccination. Via MiXCR, TCRdb re-called the 5' RACE reads, giving one row per CDR3 protein. The data contain around 610,000 distinct CDR3 sequences, approximately 12% of them singletons. Material: PBMCs, obtained on the day of the yellow fever booster vaccination. The receptors come from a man in his thirties or forties who received the YFV17D yellow fever vaccine.

This rearrangement joins TRBV28 to TRBJ2-7, with a possible D match to TRBD1 (6 bases). Trimming took off 5 bases at V and 11 bases at J, with 10 bases between the two ends. The CDR3 is 10 amino acids. Per germline, CDR1 MDHEN and CDR2 SYDVKM. The DNA of the CDR3 is TGTGCCAGCAGTGGGGCAGGGGAGTACTTC. Its protein product is CASSGAGEYF. Combining the CDR3 with reference TRBV28 and TRBJ2-7 gives the whole variable domain DVKVTQSSRYLVKRTGEKVFLECVQDMDHENMFWYRQDPGLGLRLIYFSYDVKMKEKGDIPEGYSVSREKKERFSLILESASTNQTSMYLCASSGAGEYFGPGTRLTVT.

This clonotype was picked up a small number of times. This chain links TRBV14 with TRBJ2-7; weak D call: TRBD2 (5 bases). Germline CDR1 SGHDN, CDR2 FVKESK. The CDR3 is 15 amino acids. V was shortened by 0 bases and J by 2 bases, with 11 bases between the two germline ends. CDR3 residues: CASSQESSLTYEQYF. The DNA of the CDR3 is TGTGCCAGCAGCCAAGAATCTAGCCTCACCTACGAGCAGTACTTC.